This T cell receptor beta chain was identified in a study of T-cell reconstitution after alpha-beta-depleted transplantation in children. Molecular barcoding with unique molecular identifiers was used for the TCRbeta library. TCRdb processed the PCR reads anew with MiXCR; each CDR3 protein has one entry. Among hundreds of thousands of distinct CDR3 sequences listed, 10% to 15% were seen once. In this sample, this clonotype turned up many times. What it binds is not known. The CDR3 contains 12 residues. The trim removed 2 bases at V and 12 bases at J, leaving 9 bases unmatched. CDR1 is DFQATT, CDR2 SNEGSKA, per germline (reference sequence). Notes on the study in general: Newly generated T cells supplied most T-cell counts and diversity one year post-transplant. For some patients, TCRbeta diversity was high at day 60 because of recipient T cells and thymic progenitors that survived.

The rearrangement links TRBV20-1 to TRBJ2-7; 8 bases line up with TRBD2. The input for sequencing was PBMCs, mostly from graft donor cells, taken 360 days after TCRalphabeta/CD19-depleted stem cell transplant. This TCR came from a male patient younger than 18 who had a stem cell transplant for acute myeloid leukemia, so the T cells may come from the graft donor. The CDR3 is CSARPMASGWYF. DNA of the CDR3: TGCAGTGCTAGACCTATGGCTAGCGGGTGGTACTTC.